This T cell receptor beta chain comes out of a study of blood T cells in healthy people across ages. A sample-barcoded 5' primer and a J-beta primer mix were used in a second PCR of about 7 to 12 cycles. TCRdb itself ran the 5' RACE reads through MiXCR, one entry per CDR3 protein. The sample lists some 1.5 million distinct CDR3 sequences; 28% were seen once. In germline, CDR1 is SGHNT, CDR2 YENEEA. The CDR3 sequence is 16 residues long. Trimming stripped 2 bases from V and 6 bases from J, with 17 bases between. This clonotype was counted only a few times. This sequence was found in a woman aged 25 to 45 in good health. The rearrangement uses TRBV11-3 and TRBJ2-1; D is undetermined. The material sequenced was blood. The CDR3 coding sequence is TGTGCCAGCAGCTTATCCGCAGGTCCCGGAAGCAATGAGCAGTTCTTC. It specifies CASSLSAGPGSNEQFF. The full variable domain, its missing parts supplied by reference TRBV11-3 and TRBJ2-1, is EAGVVQSPRYKIIEKKQPVAFWCNPISGHNTLYWYLQNLGQGPELLIRYENEEAVDDSQLPKDRFSAERLKGVDSTLKIQPAELGDSAVYLCASSLSAGPGSNEQFFGPGTRLTVL.